A selection of T cell receptor beta chains follows, all from one sample in a study of blood T cell repertoires in COVID-19. This table comes from immunoSEQ multiplex PCR, and its TCRdb copy is limited to in-frame clones, with some not included. Of 350,000 to 500,000 clones in the sample, about 88% were seen once. The sample taken for sequencing was PBMCs or T cells enriched from blood (not recorded which). Every receptor here comes from a woman in her late teens or twenties who had been exposed to COVID-19. CDR3s include the opening cysteine and the closing phenylalanine or tryptophan.

TRBJ2-3,TRBV4-1,CASSHFVPVAGDPYPPTDTQYF
TRBJ2-3,TRBV20-1,CSASRLASTDTQYF
TRBJ2-7,TRBV12-3/TRBV12-4,CASSLAVYEQYF
TRBJ2-5,TRBV3-1/TRBV3-2,CASSPWTGEETQYF
TRBJ2-1,TRBV3-1/TRBV3-2,CASSLPRTSGYNEQFF
TRBJ2-7,TRBV9,CASSPGGTYEQYF
TRBJ1-3,TRBV28,CASQDSGNTIYF
TRBJ2-1,TRBV7-9,CASSPGTGGAYNEQFF
TRBJ2-1,TRBV24-1,CATSDFGAAGEEQFF
TRBJ1-6,TRBV19,CASSATGYNSPLHF
TRBJ2-1,TRBV7-3,CASSLTYGIEQFF
TRBJ2-7,TRBV5-6,CASTGIGQGSYEQYF
TRBJ2-6,TRBV27,CASREGVGANVLTF
TRBJ2-3,TRBV5-8,CASSSKDSFALNTQYF
TRBJ2-7,TRBV9,CASSAGNGVRAYEQYF
TRBJ2-3,TRBV5-1,CASSLTGGRTDTQYF
TRBJ1-3,TRBV6-5,CASSYKGAWNTIYF
TRBJ2-7,TRBV19,CASRPHGVNAEQYF
TRBJ1-1,TRBV7-2,CASSLGQANTEAFF
TRBJ2-1,TRBV2,CASSARDRVLNEQFF
TRBJ2-3,TRBV4-1,CASSPSTAGGLTDTQYF
TRBJ2-7,TRBV2,CASSEPGLADYEQYF
TRBJ2-2,TRBV6-2/TRBV6-3,CASSFFRGYTGELFF